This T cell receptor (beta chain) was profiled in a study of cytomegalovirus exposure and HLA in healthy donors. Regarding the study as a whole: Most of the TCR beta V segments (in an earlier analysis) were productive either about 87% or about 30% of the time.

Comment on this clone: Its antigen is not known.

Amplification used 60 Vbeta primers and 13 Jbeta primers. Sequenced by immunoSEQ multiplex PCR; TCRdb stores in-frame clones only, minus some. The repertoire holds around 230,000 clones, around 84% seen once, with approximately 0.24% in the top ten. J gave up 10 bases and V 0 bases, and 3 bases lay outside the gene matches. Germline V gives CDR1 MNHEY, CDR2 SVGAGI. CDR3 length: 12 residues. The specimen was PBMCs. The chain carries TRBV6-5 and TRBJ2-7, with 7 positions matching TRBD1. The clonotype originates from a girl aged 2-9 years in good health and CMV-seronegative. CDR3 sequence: CASSYSTGPQYF. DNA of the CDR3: TGTGCCAGCAGTTACTCGACAGGGCCCCAGTACTTC.